A selection of T cell receptor beta chains follows, all from one sample in a study of monozygotic twins with inflammatory bowel disease. No DNA is given; TCRdb re-called the 5' RACE reads and lists each CDR3 protein once. The listing contains approximately 340,000 distinct CDR3 sequences. The sequenced material came from blood. These receptors originate from a human donor with ulcerative colitis or Crohn's disease, or a healthy co-twin of an affected twin (not recorded which). CDR3s include the opening cysteine and the closing phenylalanine or tryptophan.

>TRBJ2-1|TRBV20-1
CSKAGLAGYNEQFF
>TRBJ2-2|TRBV7-3
CASSLRADGELFF
>TRBJ1-2|TRBV6-6
CASRSGDYGYTF
>TRBJ2-3|TRBV11-3
CASSDQTDTQYF
>TRBJ2-5|TRBV3-1
CASSRREIRRETQYF
>TRBJ2-1|TRBV4-3
CASSPQDSSRGRNNEQFF
>TRBJ1-4|TRBV20-1
CSASPQGFNEKLFF
>TRBJ1-1|TRBV29-1
CSAGGVFMNTEAFF
>TRBJ2-2|TRBV29-1
CSAGHTGELFF
>TRBJ1-2|TRBV20-1
CSARDKPSGNYGYTF
>TRBJ2-5|TRBV7-2
CASRTQNAVFETQYF
>TRBJ2-7|TRBV24-1
CATSDSGTVYEQYF